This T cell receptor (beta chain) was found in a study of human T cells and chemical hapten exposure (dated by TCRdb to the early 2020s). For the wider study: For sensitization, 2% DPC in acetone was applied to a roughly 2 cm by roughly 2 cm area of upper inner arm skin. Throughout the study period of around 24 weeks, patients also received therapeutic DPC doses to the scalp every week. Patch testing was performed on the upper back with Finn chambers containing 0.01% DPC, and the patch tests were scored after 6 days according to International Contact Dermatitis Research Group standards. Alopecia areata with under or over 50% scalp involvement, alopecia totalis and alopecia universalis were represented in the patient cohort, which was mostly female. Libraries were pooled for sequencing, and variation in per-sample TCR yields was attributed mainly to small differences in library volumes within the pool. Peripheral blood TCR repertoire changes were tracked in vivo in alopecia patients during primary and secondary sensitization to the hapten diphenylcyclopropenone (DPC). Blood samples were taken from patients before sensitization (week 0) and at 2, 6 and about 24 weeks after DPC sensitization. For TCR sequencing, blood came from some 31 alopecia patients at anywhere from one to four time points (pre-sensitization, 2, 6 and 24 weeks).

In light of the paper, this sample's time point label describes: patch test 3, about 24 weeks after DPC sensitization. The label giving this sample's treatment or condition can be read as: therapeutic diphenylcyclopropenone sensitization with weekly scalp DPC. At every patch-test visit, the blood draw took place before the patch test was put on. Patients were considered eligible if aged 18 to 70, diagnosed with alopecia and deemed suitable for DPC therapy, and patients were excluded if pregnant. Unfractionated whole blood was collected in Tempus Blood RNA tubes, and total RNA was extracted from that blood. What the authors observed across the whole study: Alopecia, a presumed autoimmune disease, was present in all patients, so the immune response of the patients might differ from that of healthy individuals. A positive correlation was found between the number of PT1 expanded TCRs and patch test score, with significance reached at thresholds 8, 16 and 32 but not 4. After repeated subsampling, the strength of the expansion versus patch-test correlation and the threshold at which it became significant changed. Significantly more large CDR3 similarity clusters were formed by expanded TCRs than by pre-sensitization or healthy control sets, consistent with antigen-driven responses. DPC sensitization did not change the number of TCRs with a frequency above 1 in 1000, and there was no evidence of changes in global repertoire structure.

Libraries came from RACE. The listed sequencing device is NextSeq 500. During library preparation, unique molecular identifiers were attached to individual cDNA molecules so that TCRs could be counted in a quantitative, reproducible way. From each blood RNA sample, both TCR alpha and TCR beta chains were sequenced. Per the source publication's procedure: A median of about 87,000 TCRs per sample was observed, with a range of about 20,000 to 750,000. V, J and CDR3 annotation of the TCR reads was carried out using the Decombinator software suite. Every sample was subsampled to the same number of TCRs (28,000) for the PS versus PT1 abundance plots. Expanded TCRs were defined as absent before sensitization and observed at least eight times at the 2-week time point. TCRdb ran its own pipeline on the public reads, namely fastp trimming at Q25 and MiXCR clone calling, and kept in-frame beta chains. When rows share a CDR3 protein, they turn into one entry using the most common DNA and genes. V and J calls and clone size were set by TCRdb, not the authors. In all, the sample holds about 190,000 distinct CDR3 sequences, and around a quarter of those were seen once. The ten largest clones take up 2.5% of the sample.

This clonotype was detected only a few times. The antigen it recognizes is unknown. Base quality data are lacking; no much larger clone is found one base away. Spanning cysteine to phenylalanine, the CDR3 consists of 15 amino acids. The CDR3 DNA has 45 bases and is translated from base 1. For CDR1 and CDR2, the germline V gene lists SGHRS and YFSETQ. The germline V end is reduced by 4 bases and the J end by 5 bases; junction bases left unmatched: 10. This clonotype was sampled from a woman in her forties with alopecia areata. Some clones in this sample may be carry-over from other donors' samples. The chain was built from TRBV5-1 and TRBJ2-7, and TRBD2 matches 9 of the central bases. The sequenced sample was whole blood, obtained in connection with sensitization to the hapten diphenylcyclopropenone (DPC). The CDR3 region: CASSPGGSGSNEQYF. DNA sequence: TGCGCCAGCAGCCCGGGAGGTAGCGGGAGTAACGAGCAGTACTTC.